The clone carrying this T cell receptor beta chain was counted only a few times. MiXCR, applied by TCRdb to the 5' RACE reads, yields one record per CDR3 protein. The sample shows about 690,000 distinct CDR3 sequences, over 5% of them seen only once. This sample is drawn from a study of identical twins. Per germline, CDR1 DFQATT and CDR2 SNEGSKA (reference sequence). This CDR3 has 10 amino acids. The source of this sequence is a man aged 18 to 30 in good health. The chain links TRBV20-1 to TRBJ2-1, with a weak D call TRBD2 (6 bases). The sequenced sample was naive T cells sorted from blood. The CDR3 protein is CNKRDNEQFF. For the CDR3, the DNA is TGCAATAAGCGGGACAATGAGCAGTTCTTC.